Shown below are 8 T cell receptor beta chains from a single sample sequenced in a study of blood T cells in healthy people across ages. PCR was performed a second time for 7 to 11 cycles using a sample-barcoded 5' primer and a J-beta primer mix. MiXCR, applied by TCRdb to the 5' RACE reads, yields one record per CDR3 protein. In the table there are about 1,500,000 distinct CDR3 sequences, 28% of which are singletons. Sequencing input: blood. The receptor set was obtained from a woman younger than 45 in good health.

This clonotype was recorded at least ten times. The CDR3 bases are TGTGCCAGCAGTTACTCCGGGACAGAAGTTTACACCTTC. Amino acid sequence: CASSYSGTEVYTF. The chain carries TRBV6-6 and TRBJ1-2, with 7 positions matching TRBD1. With 0 bases clipped from V and 11 bases from J, the junction kept 6 bases outside the gene matches. This CDR3 comprises 13 residues. Looked up from germline, CDR1 is MNHNY and CDR2 is SVGAGI (reference sequence).

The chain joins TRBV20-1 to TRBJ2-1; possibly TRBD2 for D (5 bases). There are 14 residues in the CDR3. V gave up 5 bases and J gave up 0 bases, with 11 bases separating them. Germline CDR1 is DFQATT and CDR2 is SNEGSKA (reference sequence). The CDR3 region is CSAYLGSSYNEQFF. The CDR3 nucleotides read TGCAGTGCTTATCTAGGGAGCTCCTACAATGAGCAGTTCTTC.

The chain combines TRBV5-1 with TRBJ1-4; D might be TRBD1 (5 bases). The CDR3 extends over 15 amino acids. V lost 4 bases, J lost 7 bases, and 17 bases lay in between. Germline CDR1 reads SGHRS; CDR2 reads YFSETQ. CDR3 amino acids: CASSVHSRGSEKLFF. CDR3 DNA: TGCGCCAGCAGCGTCCACAGTCGGGGGAGTGAAAAACTGTTTTTT.

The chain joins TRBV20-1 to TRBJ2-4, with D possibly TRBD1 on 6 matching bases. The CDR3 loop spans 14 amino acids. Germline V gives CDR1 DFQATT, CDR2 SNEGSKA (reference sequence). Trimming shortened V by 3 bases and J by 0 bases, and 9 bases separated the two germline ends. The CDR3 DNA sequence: TGCAGTGCTAGCGGACAGAAAGCCAAAAACATTCAGTACTTC. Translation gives CSASGQKAKNIQYF.

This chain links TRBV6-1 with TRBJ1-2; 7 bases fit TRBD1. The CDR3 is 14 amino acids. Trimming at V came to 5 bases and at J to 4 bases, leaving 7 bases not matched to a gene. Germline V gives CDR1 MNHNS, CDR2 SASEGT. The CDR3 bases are TGTGCCAGCAGTCAGAGGGACAGACCCTATGGCTACACCTTC. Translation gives CASSQRDRPYGYTF.

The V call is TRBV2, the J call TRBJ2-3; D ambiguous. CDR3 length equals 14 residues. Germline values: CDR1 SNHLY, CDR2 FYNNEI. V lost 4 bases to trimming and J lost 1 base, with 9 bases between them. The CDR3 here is CASSALSRTDTQYF. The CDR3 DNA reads TGTGCCAGCAGTGCATTAAGCCGCACAGATACGCAGTATTTT.

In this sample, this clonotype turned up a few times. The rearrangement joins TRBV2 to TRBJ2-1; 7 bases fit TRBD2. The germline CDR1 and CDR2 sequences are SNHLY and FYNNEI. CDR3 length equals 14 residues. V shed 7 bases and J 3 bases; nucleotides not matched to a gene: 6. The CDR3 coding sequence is TGTGCCAGCAACTTCGGGACTAACTACAATGAGCAGTTCTTC. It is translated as CASNFGTNYNEQFF. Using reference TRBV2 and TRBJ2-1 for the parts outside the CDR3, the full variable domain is EPEVTQTPSHQVTQMGQEVILRCVPISNHLYFYWYRQILGQKVEFLVSFYNNEISEKSEIFDDQFSVERPDGSNFTLKIRSTKLEDSAMYFCASNFGTNYNEQFFGPGTRLTVL.

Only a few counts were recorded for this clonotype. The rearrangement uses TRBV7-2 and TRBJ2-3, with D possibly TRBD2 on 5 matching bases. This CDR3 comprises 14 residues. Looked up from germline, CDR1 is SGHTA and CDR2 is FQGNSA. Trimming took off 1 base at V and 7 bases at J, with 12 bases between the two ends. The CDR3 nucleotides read TGTGCCAGCAGCTTAGGCCGAGGGAAGAATACGCAGTATTTT. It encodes CASSLGRGKNTQYF.